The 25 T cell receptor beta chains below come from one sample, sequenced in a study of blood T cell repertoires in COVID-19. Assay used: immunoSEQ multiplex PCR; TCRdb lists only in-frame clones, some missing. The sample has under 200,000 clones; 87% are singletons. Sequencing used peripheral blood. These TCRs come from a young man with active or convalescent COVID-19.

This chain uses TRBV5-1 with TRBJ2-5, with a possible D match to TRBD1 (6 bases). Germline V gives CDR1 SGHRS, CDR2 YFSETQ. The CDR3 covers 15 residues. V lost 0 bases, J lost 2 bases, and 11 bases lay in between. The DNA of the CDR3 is TGCGCCAGCAGCTTGGAAGGGACATATCAAGAGACCCAGTACTTC. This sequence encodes CASSLEGTYQETQYF.

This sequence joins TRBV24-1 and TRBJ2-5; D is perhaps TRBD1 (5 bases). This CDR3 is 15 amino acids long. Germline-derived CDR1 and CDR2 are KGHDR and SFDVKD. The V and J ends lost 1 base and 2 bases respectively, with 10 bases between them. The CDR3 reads CATSDLVGRQETQYF. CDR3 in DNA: TGTGCCACCAGTGATTTAGTGGGGCGACAAGAGACCCAGTACTTC.

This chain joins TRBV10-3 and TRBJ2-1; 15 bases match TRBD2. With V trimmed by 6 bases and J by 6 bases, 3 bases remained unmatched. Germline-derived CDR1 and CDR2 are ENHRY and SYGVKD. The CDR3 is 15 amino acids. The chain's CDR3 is CAISQGLAGGNEQFF. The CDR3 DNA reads TGTGCCATCAGCCAGGGACTAGCGGGGGGCAATGAGCAGTTCTTC.

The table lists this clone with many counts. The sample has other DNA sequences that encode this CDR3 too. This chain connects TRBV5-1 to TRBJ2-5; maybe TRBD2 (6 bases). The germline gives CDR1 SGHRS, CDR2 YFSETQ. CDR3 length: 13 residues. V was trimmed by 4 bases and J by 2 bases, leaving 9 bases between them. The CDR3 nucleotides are TGCGCCAGCAGCCTCGGGGGTCAAGAGACCCAGTACTTC. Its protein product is CASSLGGQETQYF.

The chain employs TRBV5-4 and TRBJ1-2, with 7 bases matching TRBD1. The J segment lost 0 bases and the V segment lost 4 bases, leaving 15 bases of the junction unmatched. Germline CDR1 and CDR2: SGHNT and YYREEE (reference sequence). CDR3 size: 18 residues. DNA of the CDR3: TGTGCCAGCAGCCCAGGGGGGAACTCTTTTTCCACTAACTATGGCTACACCTTC. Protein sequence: CASSPGGNSFSTNYGYTF.

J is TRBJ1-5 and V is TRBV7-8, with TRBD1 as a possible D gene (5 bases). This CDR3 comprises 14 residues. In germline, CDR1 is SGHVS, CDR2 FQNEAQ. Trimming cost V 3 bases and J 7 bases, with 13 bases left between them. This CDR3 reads CASSFGGGKQPQHF. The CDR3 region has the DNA TGTGCCAGCAGCTTTGGGGGGGGTAAACAGCCCCAGCATTTT.

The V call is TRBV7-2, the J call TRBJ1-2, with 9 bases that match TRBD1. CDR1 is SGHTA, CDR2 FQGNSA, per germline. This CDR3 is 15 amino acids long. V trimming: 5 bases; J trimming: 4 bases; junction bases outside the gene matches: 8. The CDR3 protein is CASSLQGANSYGYTF. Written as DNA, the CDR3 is TGTGCCAGCAGCCTACAGGGGGCCAATAGCTATGGCTACACCTTC.

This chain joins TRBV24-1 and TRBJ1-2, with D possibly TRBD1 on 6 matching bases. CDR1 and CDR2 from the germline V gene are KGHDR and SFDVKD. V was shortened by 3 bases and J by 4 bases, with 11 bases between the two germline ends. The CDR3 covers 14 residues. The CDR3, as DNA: TGTGCCACCAGTGATACGGGACAACTCTATGGCTACACCTTC. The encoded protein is CATSDTGQLYGYTF.

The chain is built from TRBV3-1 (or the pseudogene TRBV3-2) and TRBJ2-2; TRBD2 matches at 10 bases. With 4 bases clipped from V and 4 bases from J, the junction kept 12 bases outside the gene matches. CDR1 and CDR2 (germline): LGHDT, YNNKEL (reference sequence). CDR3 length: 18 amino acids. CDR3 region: CASSPRAGGSLVTGELFF. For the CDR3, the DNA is TGTGCCAGCAGCCCTCGAGCGGGGGGGTCCCTAGTCACCGGGGAGCTGTTTTTT.

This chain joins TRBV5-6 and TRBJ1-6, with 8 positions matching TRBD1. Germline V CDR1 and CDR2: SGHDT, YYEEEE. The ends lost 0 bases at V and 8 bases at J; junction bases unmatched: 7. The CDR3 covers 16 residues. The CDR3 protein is CASSLEGGQVYSPLHF. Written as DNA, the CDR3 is TGTGCCAGCAGCTTGGAGGGGGGACAGGTGTATTCACCCCTCCACTTT.

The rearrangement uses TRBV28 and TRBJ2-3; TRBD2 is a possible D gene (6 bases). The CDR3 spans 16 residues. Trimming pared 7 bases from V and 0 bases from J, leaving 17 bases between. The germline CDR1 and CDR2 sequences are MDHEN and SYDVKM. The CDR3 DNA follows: TGTGCCAGCACCCCGGCGGGGATGTGGAGCACAGATACGCAGTATTTT. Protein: CASTPAGMWSTDTQYF.

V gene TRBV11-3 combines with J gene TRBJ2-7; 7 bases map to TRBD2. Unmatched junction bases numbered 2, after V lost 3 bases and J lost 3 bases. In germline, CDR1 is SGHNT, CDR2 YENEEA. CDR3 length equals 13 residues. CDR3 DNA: TGTGCCAGCAGCTTCGGCGGGGGCTACGAGCAGTACTTC. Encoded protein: CASSFGGGYEQYF. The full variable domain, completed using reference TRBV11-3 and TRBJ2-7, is EAGVVQSPRYKIIEKKQPVAFWCNPISGHNTLYWYLQNLGQGPELLIRYENEEAVDDSQLPKDRFSAERLKGVDSTLKIQPAELGDSAVYLCASSFGGGYEQYFGPGTRLTVT.

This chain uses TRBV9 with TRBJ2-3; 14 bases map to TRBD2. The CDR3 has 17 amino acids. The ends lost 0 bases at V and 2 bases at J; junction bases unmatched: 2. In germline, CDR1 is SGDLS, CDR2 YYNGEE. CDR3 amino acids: CASSVGLAGGVTDTQYF. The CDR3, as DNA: TGTGCCAGCAGCGTAGGACTAGCGGGGGGGGTCACAGATACGCAGTATTTT.

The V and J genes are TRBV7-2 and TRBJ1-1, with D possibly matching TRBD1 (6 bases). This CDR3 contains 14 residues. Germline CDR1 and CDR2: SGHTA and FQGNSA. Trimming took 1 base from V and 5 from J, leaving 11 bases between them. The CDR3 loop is CASSLGGRRTEAFF. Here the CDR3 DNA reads TGTGCCAGCAGCTTAGGGGGGCGGAGGACTGAAGCTTTCTTT.

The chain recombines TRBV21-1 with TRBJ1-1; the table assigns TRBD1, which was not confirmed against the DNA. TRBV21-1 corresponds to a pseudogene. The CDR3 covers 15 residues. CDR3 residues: CARRRDRKGKTEAFF. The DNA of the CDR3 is TGTGCCAGAAGGCGGGACAGGAAGGGGAAAACTGAAGCTTTCTTT.

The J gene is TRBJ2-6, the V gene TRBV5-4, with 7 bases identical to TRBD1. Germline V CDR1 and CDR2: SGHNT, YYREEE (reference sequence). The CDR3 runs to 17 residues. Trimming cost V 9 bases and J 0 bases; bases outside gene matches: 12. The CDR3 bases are TGTGCCACAACCGGGACAGCCTATATCTCTGGGGCCAACGTCCTGACTTTC. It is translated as CATTGTAYISGANVLTF.

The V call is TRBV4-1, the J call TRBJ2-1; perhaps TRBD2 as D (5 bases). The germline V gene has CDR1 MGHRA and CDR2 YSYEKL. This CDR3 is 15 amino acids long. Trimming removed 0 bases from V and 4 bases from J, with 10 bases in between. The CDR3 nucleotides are TGCGCCAGCAGCCAAGATGAGCGGAGTTACAATGAGCAGTTCTTC. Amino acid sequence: CASSQDERSYNEQFF.

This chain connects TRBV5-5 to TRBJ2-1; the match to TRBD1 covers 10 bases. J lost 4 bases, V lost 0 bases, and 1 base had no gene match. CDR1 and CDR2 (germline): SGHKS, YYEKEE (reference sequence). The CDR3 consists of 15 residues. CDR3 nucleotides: TGTGCCAGCAGCTTGGGGGGACAGGGGTACAATGAGCAGTTCTTC. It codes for CASSLGGQGYNEQFF.

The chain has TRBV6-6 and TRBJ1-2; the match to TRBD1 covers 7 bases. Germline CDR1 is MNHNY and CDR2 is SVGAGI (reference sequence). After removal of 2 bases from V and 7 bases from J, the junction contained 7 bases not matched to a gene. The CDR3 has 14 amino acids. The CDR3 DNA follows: TGTGCCAGCAGTTACGGGGACAGCAAACGTGGCTACACCTTC. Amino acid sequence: CASSYGDSKRGYTF.

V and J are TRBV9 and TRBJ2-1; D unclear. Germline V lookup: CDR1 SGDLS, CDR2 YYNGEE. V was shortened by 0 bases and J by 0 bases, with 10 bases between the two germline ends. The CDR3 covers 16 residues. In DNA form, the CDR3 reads TGTGCCAGCAGCGTAGGGCACACCAGCTCCTACAATGAGCAGTTCTTC. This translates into CASSVGHTSSYNEQFF. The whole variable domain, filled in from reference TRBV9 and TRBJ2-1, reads DSGVTQTPKHLITATGQRVTLRCSPRSGDLSVYWYQQSLDQGLQFLIQYYNGEERAKGNILERFSAQQFPDLHSELNLSSLELGDSALYFCASSVGHTSSYNEQFFGPGTRLTVL.

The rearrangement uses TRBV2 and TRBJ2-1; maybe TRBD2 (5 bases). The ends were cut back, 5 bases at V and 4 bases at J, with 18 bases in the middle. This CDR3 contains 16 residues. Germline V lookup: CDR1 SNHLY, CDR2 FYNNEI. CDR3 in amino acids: CASSTLGARGYNEQFF. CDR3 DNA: TGTGCCAGCAGTACCCTAGGTGCACGGGGTTACAATGAGCAGTTCTTC.

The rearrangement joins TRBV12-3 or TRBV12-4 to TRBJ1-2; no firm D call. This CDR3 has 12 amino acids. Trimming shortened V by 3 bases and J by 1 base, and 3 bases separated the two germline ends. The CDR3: CASSFGNYGYTF. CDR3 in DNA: TGTGCCAGCAGTTTCGGTAACTATGGCTACACCTTC.

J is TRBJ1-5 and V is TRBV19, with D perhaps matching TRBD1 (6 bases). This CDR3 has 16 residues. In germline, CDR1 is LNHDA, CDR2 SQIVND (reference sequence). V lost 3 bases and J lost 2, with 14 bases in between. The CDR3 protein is CASSIGGGRGNQPQHF. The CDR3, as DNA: TGTGCCAGTAGTATCGGCGGGGGCAGGGGCAATCAGCCCCAGCATTTT.

CDR3 DNA sequence: TGTGCCAGCAGCCAAGACGGAGACACTGAAGCTTTCTTT. It is translated as CASSQDGDTEAFF. The rearrangement joins TRBV11-3 to TRBJ1-1, with unresolved D. Germline CDR1 is SGHNT and CDR2 is YENEEA. There are 13 residues in the CDR3. The V end lost 5 bases, the J end lost 3 bases, and 10 bases lay between the germline ends.

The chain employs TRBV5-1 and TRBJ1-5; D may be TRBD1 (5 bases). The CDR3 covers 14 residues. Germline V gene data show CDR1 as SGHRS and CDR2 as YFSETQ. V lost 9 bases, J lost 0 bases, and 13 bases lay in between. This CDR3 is CANTGTNSNQPQHF. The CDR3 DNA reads TGCGCCAACACGGGGACTAATAGCAATCAGCCCCAGCATTTT.